These 25 T cell receptor beta chains were sequenced from one sample in a study of blood T cell repertoires in COVID-19. TCRdb keeps only in-frame clones here, not all; method: immunoSEQ multiplex PCR. This repertoire shows about 190,000 clones, roughly 84% found once; its top ten account for around 5.2%. The sample taken for sequencing was peripheral blood. These receptors all come from an elderly woman with acute or convalescent COVID-19.

J is TRBJ1-1 and V is TRBV19; TRBD1 is a possible D gene (6 bases). The germline V and J ends were trimmed by 3 bases and 10 bases, with 15 bases remaining between them. The CDR3 spans 13 residues. From germline, CDR1 is LNHDA and CDR2 SQIVND (reference sequence). The CDR3 region is CASSISWQGSAFF. In DNA, the CDR3 is TGTGCCAGTAGTATTAGCTGGCAGGGGTCAGCTTTCTTT.

In nucleotides, the CDR3 is TGTGCCAGCAGCTTCACAGGGCGGGATAATTCACCCCTCCACTTT. It yields the protein CASSFTGRDNSPLHF. V gene TRBV5-5 combines with J gene TRBJ1-6; possibly TRBD1 for D (6 bases). CDR3 length equals 15 residues. With 2 bases removed from V and 5 bases from J, the gap between germline ends came to 11 bases. The V gene's germline CDR1 is SGHKS and CDR2 YYEKEE (reference sequence).

The sample holds one count of this clone. The chain is built from TRBV30 and TRBJ1-6, with D perhaps TRBD1 (6 bases). The V gene lost 2 bases and the J gene lost 0 bases, with 8 bases spanning the gap. Germline V gene lookup returns CDR1 GTSNPN and CDR2 SVGIG (reference sequence). The CDR3 loop spans 15 amino acids. The CDR3 DNA follows: TGTGCCTGGAGTAGGGGGGGCTCCTATAATTCACCCCTCCACTTT. It codes for CAWSRGGSYNSPLHF.

V is TRBV25-1 and J is TRBJ1-2; 9 bases match TRBD1. CDR3 length equals 14 residues. Unmatched junction bases numbered 6, after V lost 2 bases and J lost 8 bases. Germline values: CDR1 MGHDK, CDR2 SYGVNS. The CDR3 DNA reads as TGTGCCAGCAGTGAACCAGGGGACAGGGTCGGCTACACCTTC. It specifies CASSEPGDRVGYTF.

This chain connects TRBV4-3 to TRBJ2-3, with 8 positions matching TRBD2. The junction had 10 bases not matched to a gene; V was cut back by 4 bases and J by 4 bases. The CDR3 spans 16 residues. Germline V CDR1 and CDR2: LGHNA, YSLEER. The CDR3 coding sequence is TGCGCCAGCAGCCGCACCCCGGGACTAGTATCAGATACGCAGTATTTT. Translated: CASSRTPGLVSDTQYF.

This clone has more than one count but fewer than ten. The rearrangement joins TRBV7-2 to TRBJ2-1; 8 bases line up with TRBD2. V lost 3 bases and J lost 9; bases outside the gene matches: 7. From germline, CDR1 is SGHTA and CDR2 FQGNSA. The CDR3 is 14 residues long. This chain's CDR3 is CASSFLSGSIEQFF. The CDR3 DNA follows: TGTGCCAGCAGCTTTTTGAGCGGGAGTATTGAGCAGTTCTTC.

The chain links TRBV11-2 to TRBJ1-1; 9 nucleotides line up with TRBD1. The CDR3 sequence is 15 residues long. CDR1 is SGHAT, CDR2 FQNNGV, per germline. With V trimmed by 8 bases and J by 0 bases, 7 bases remained unmatched. CDR3 region: CASDSGQGMNTEAFF. In DNA, the CDR3 is TGTGCCAGCGACTCGGGACAGGGAATGAACACTGAAGCTTTCTTT. The full variable domain, in which reference TRBV11-2 and TRBJ1-1 provide the parts outside the CDR3, is EAGVAQSPRYKIIEKRQSVAFWCNPISGHATLYWYQQILGQGPKLLIQFQNNGVVDDSQLPKDRFSAERLKGVDSTLKIQPAKLEDSAVYLCASDSGQGMNTEAFFGQGTRLTVV.

This clone occurred once. V is TRBV18 and J is TRBJ2-5; TRBD2 matches 8 bases. Germline V gene data show CDR1 as KGHSH and CDR2 as LQKENI. V trimming: 2 bases; J trimming: 4 bases; junction bases outside the gene matches: 3. CDR3 length: 14 residues. The DNA of the CDR3 is TGTGCCAGCTCACCAGACAGCGGGAGAGAGACCCAGTACTTC. Its protein product is CASSPDSGRETQYF.

The chain recombines TRBV7-3 with TRBJ1-1; D not certain. V was trimmed by 4 bases and J by 2 bases, leaving 14 bases between them. CDR1 SGHTA and CDR2 FQGTGA come from the germline V gene. The CDR3 spans 15 residues. CDR3 region: CASSSYGLINTEAFF. The DNA for the CDR3 is TGTGCCAGCAGCTCTTACGGGTTAATCAACACTGAAGCTTTCTTT.

This chain connects TRBV12-5 to TRBJ2-1; 7 bases match TRBD2. CDR3 length: 15 amino acids. The germline V gene encodes CDR1 LGHNT and CDR2 FRNRAP. V shed 7 bases and J 0 bases; nucleotides not matched to a gene: 6. CDR3 in DNA: TGTGCTAGTGACCTCGGGGGGAGCTCCTACAATGAGCAGTTCTTC. Translated: CASDLGGSSYNEQFF. Full variable domain (missing parts from reference TRBV12-5 and TRBJ2-1): DARVTQTPRHKVTEMGQEVTMRCQPILGHNTVFWYRQTMMQGLELLAYFRNRAPLDDSGMPKDRFSAEMPDATLATLKIQPSEPRDSAVYFCASDLGGSSYNEQFFGPGTRLTVL.

This clone showed up just once. Additional DNA sequences in this sample encode the identical CDR3. The chain couples TRBV4-3 to TRBJ2-1; TRBD2 agrees at 9 bases. V was pared by 8 bases and J by 5 bases, with 10 bases of the junction left unmatched. There are 15 residues in the CDR3. Germline V gene lookup returns CDR1 LGHNA and CDR2 YSLEER. The CDR3 bases are TGCGCCAGCTCCCCCGGACTAGCGTCTAACAATGAGCAGTTCTTC. It specifies CASSPGLASNNEQFF.

This clone was counted once. The CDR3 here is CASSYQRTGGAWGNQPQHF. The CDR3 DNA is TGTGCCAGCAGTTACCAGCGGACAGGGGGCGCTTGGGGCAATCAGCCCCAGCATTTT. The V gene is TRBV6-2 or TRBV6-3, the J gene TRBJ1-5; 11 positions match TRBD1. Germline-derived CDR1 and CDR2 are MNHEY and SVGEGT. The CDR3 consists of 19 residues. J lost 2 bases, V lost 2 bases, and 11 bases had no gene match.

A note on this clone: Different DNA sequences within this sample yield the same CDR3. The rearrangement joins TRBV5-1 to TRBJ2-1; 12 bases map to TRBD2. CDR1 is SGHRS, CDR2 YFSETQ, per germline. J was trimmed by 10 bases and V by 2 bases; bases with no gene match: 7. The CDR3 contains 15 residues. CDR3 residues: CASSFLAGGPGEQFF. CDR3 nucleotide sequence: TGCGCCAGCAGCTTCCTAGCGGGAGGGCCGGGGGAGCAGTTCTTC.

The chain uses TRBV4-3 and TRBJ1-5; 11 nucleotides align to TRBD1. CDR3 length: 17 residues. CDR1 is LGHNA and CDR2 is YSLEER in the germline V gene. J lost 6 bases, V lost 0 bases, and 7 bases had no gene match. The DNA of the CDR3 is TGCGCCAGCAGCCAAGATTTTGGACAGGGGGCAGGTCAGCCCCAGCATTTT. Its protein is CASSQDFGQGAGQPQHF.

The chain joins TRBV3-1 (or the pseudogene TRBV3-2) to TRBJ1-1; D call uncertain. The germline V gene encodes CDR1 LGHDT and CDR2 YNNKEL (reference sequence). V was shortened by 6 bases and J by 1 base, with 9 bases between the two germline ends. The CDR3 runs 13 residues. The chain's CDR3 is CASSKQTNTEAFF. DNA of the CDR3: TGTGCCAGCAGTAAACAGACGAACACTGAAGCTTTCTTT.

This clone was seen a single time. The chain combines TRBV6-6 with TRBJ2-6; D gene unclear. From germline, CDR1 is MNHNY and CDR2 SVGAGI (reference sequence). The CDR3 covers 15 residues. V lost 1 base, J lost 1 base, and 5 bases lay in between. CDR3 coding DNA: TGTGCCAGCAGTTACTATACTTCTGGGGCCAACGTCCTGACTTTC. The encoded protein is CASSYYTSGANVLTF.

This clone was recorded only once. The chain joins TRBV5-4 to TRBJ1-1; a possible D gene is TRBD1 (5 bases). The CDR3 consists of 18 residues. In germline, CDR1 is SGHNT, CDR2 YYREEE (reference sequence). Trimming took 0 bases from V and 0 from J, leaving 18 bases between them. CDR3 nucleotide sequence: TGTGCCAGCAGCTTGGTCGACAGTAGTGATAACATGAACACTGAAGCTTTCTTT. This codes for CASSLVDSSDNMNTEAFF.

The chain is built from TRBV7-8 and TRBJ1-5; no clear D gene. Looked up from germline, CDR1 is SGHVS and CDR2 is FQNEAQ. The CDR3 is made up of 12 amino acids. With 5 bases removed from V and 7 bases from J, the gap between germline ends came to 9 bases. CDR3 amino acids: CASSPTRQPQHF. In nucleotides, the CDR3 is TGTGCCAGCAGCCCGACGAGGCAGCCCCAGCATTTT.

V is TRBV28 and J is TRBJ1-5, with D hard to call. Germline CDR1 and CDR2: MDHEN and SYDVKM. V was cut by 3 bases and J by 3 bases, with 9 bases left in between. This CDR3 comprises 14 residues. CDR3 in amino acids: CASSLEQFNQPQHF. The CDR3 bases are TGTGCCAGCAGTTTGGAACAGTTCAATCAGCCCCAGCATTTT. The full variable domain, rest sourced from reference TRBV28 and TRBJ1-5, is DVKVTQSSRYLVKRTGEKVFLECVQDMDHENMFWYRQDPGLGLRLIYFSYDVKMKEKGDIPEGYSVSREKKERFSLILESASTNQTSMYLCASSLEQFNQPQHFGDGTRLSIL.

This chain connects TRBV3-1 (or the pseudogene TRBV3-2) to TRBJ2-3; 10 bases are shared with TRBD2. Losses at the gene ends were 7 bases for V and 1 base for J; bases not matched to a gene: 8. CDR3 length equals 16 residues. Germline CDR1 is LGHDT and CDR2 is YNNKEL (reference sequence). The CDR3 DNA reads TGTGCCAGCACCTCACCAAGCGGGAGGGGCACAGATACGCAGTATTTT. This codes for CASTSPSGRGTDTQYF.

As DNA, the CDR3 is TGTGCCAGCAGCCAAGGGGCTTCTGGGGGCTACACCTTC. Protein: CASSQGASGGYTF. The V and J genes are TRBV3-1 (or the pseudogene TRBV3-2) and TRBJ1-2; D is unresolved. The CDR3 spans 13 residues. Trimming cost V 1 base and J 8 bases, with 11 bases left between them. The germline CDR1 and CDR2 sequences are LGHDT and YNNKEL (reference sequence).

This clone has only one observation. The chain combines TRBV24-1 with TRBJ2-2, with 7 nucleotides matching TRBD2. The CDR3 is 15 amino acids. Germline V gene lookup returns CDR1 KGHDR and CDR2 SFDVKD. Trimming at V came to 7 bases and at J to 2 bases, leaving 6 bases not matched to a gene. DNA for the CDR3: TGTGCCACCAGCTGGGGGGGTACAAACACCGGGGAGCTGTTTTTT. Its translation is CATSWGGTNTGELFF.

The chain couples TRBV2 to TRBJ1-4; weak D call: TRBD1 (5 bases). Trimming left V 4 bases short and J 5 bases short, with 8 bases between. The CDR3 runs to 13 residues. Germline V gives CDR1 SNHLY, CDR2 FYNNEI. In DNA, the CDR3 is TGTGCCAGCAGTGTGACAGCAAATGAAAAACTGTTTTTT. The encoded protein is CASSVTANEKLFF.

Here the CDR3 reads CASSAQPGLGGELFF. CDR3 coding DNA: TGTGCCAGCAGCGCCCAGCCCGGGTTGGGCGGGGAGCTGTTTTTT. The chain has TRBV9 and TRBJ2-2; D is unresolved. V was pared by 3 bases and J by 7 bases, with 16 bases between. Germline V lookup: CDR1 SGDLS, CDR2 YYNGEE. The CDR3 length is 15 residues.

This chain connects TRBV3-1 (or the pseudogene TRBV3-2) to TRBJ1-3; unclear D gene. CDR1 is LGHDT and CDR2 is YNNKEL in the germline V gene (reference sequence). The V and J ends lost 1 base and 0 bases respectively, with 7 bases between them. CDR3 length equals 15 residues. CDR3 residues: CASSQVLFSGNTIYF. CDR3 nucleotide sequence: TGTGCCAGCAGCCAAGTATTATTCTCTGGAAACACCATATATTTT.